The T cell receptor beta chain described here comes from a study of T cell responses to AZD1222 COVID-19 vaccine (dated by TCRdb to 2020 to 2023). About the investigation overall: TCR sequencing covered fewer than 250 trial participants: about 210 given two doses of AZD1222 and 26 given two doses of MenACWY control vaccine. Enrollment into the trials was organized by age into subgroups of 18-55, 56-69 and 70-plus years, and those subgroups contained roughly 150, 30 and 60 TCR-sequenced participants, respectively.

A note on this clone: Which antigen it targets is not known. No base qualities exist here, and no much larger clone lies one base off it.

Broader findings and caveats from the paper: Vaccine-associated CD4 TCRs spanned the whole spike protein, with dominant responses in regions 160-218 and 743-854. In the small 56-69-year group, the increase in depth fell short of significance, most likely because of low power. Because no samples from the day 14 peak response were available, repertoires could be characterized only after the peak T cell response. Participants were mostly white British and included more females than males, and it was suggested by the authors that clonal diversity may have been underestimated. Conclusions about previously exposed vaccinees are limited because only six or seven AZD1222 recipients were SARS-CoV-2 seropositive at baseline. After two AZD1222 doses, both the breadth and the depth of spike-specific TCRs were significantly higher than at day 0 and than in MenACWY recipients. Reportedly, close to half of the unique spike-specific TCRs recognized epitopes lying outside the regions that are mutated in the B.1.351 and B.1.1.7 variants.

The CDR3 regions of human TCRbeta chains were subjected to immunosequencing. The study's processing was this. TCRs in the repertoires were matched against a reference library of SARS-CoV-2-specific TCRs that had been generated with the MIRA antigen-specificity platform. Breadth meant the fraction of unique TCRs that were SARS-CoV-2-associated, whereas depth meant the fraction of total T cells that were SARS-CoV-2-associated. Using the MIRA data, every spike-specific TCR was mapped to the spike region that the TCR reacted to and assigned to either a CD4 or a CD8 class. Log10-transformed breadth and depth values were compared by one-way ANOVA with Sidak's multiple comparisons tests. Imported from immuneACCESS, the table was reduced by TCRdb to in-frame sequences with V and J called. These copies leave out some clones; in studies compared against another copy, an unresolved V gene accounts for under half, and the cause of the remainder is not known. The DNA gave D and trimming, while V, J and clone size come from that table. The sample table records under 250,000 clones; 93% of these occur just once. In total, the top ten clones hold 0.95% to 1.1% of the sample.

This sample's time point label indicates: baseline before first vaccination. What this sample's treatment or condition label stands for: meningococcal conjugate vaccine given as trial control. The vaccinee samples were drawn from two UK trials, COV001 and COV002, one of which was a single-blind randomized controlled phase 2/3 trial testing AZD1222 (ChAdOx1 nCoV-19) in healthy adults. For TCRbeta chain sequencing, PBMC samples were collected from trial participants at day 0 and at day 28 after the second dose. The CDR3 has 15 amino acids, counting the end cysteine and phenylalanine. Left in the record is the CDR3 DNA by itself, 45 bases read in frame from the first base. The germline V gene yields MNHNS for CDR1 and SASEGT for CDR2. Trimming takes 2 bases from V and 4 bases from J, and the germline ends sit 15 bases apart.

This TCR derives from an adult in good health. The sequence joins TRBV6-1 to TRBJ2-7, with a tentative D gene TRBD1 over 5 matching bases. The sample consisted of peripheral blood, taken on day 0 of MenACWY control vaccination. DNA sequence: TGTGCCAGCAGTGAAAACCAGGGATCTATATACGAGCAGTACTTC. It translates to CASSENQGSIYEQYF.